Following are 31 T cell receptor beta chains from one sample sequenced in a study of T cell clonality in common variable immunodeficiency. Regarding the study as a whole: Common variable immunodeficiency TCR beta sequences reportedly had fewer deletions and N-nucleotide insertions.

Data came from immunoSEQ multiplex PCR; TCRdb stores just in-frame clones and leaves some out. The repertoire yields approximately 35,000 clones, none seen only once; the top ten contain 5.5% to 7%. Their target antigens are unknown. The sample consisted of peripheral blood mononuclear cells. The receptors shown here come from a human donor with common variable immunodeficiency.

As to this clone: The read ends 3 residues before the CDR3 terminus; that terminus is restored from the germline J gene. The chain uses TRBV7-3 and TRBJ2-1; 8 nucleotides match TRBD2. This CDR3 comprises 14 residues. J was trimmed by 5 bases and V by 4 bases; bases with no gene match: 4. Germline lookup yields CDR1 SGHTA and CDR2 FQGTGA. The CDR3 spells CASSSYSGNNEQFF. The CDR3 DNA, read in part, is TGTGCCAGCAGCTCCTATAGCGGGAACAATGAG.

This clone was counted many times. The read ends 3 residues shy of where the CDR3 ends; the end is completed using the germline J gene. The chain recombines TRBV20-1 with TRBJ2-5; TRBD1 matches at 10 bases. Trimming at V came to 7 bases and at J to 5 bases, leaving 7 bases not matched to a gene. The CDR3 loop spans 13 amino acids. The V gene's germline CDR1 is DFQATT and CDR2 SNEGSKA (reference sequence). The sequenced part of the CDR3 DNA is TGCAGTGTTACCGGGACAGGGGATGAGACC. It is translated as CSVTGTGDET. The full CDR3 protein reads CSVTGTGDETQYF.

This clone occurred a few times. The DNA ends 3 residues before the CDR3 does, and the rest of the CDR3 is filled in from the germline J gene. J is TRBJ1-2 and V is TRBV7-6; D unclear. The CDR3 spans 14 residues. Germline V gene sequence: CDR1 SGHVS, CDR2 FNYEAQ. The ends were cut back, 0 bases at V and 7 bases at J, with 12 bases in the middle. The chain's CDR3 is CASSLAYDKSGYTF. CDR3 DNA, as far as it was read: TGTGCCAGCAGCTTAGCCTATGACAAATCTGGC.

This clone was recorded at least ten times. With the read ending 3 residues before the CDR3 end, the germline J gene is used to fill in that end. V gene TRBV2 combines with J gene TRBJ1-5; D is perhaps TRBD1 (5 bases). The germline V and J ends were trimmed by 6 bases and 2 bases, with 11 bases remaining between them. The CDR3 has 14 amino acids. Germline CDR1 SNHLY, CDR2 FYNNEI. CDR3 protein: CASRDSSGNQPQHF. The covered CDR3 bases are TGTGCCAGCAGAGACAGTAGTGGCAATCAGCCC.

For this clone: From the germline J gene comes the end of the CDR3, since the read stops 3 residues before it. The V gene is TRBV7-2, the J gene TRBJ2-7; D is possibly TRBD2 (5 bases). Trimming removed 2 bases at V and 6 bases at J, with 8 bases between. The CDR3 sequence is 12 residues long. The germline V gene encodes CDR1 SGHTA and CDR2 FQGNSA. CDR3: CASSLSRGEQYF. CDR3 DNA, as far as it was read: TGTGCCAGCAGCTTATCTCGGGGCGAG.

At least ten counts were recorded for this clone. The missing CDR3 end, 3 residues past where the read stops, is filled in from the germline J gene. The V call is TRBV23-1, the J call TRBJ2-1; 9 bases fit TRBD1. TRBV23-1 is noted as an ORF with a role that remains uncertain. The junction had 7 bases not matched to a gene; V was cut back by 2 bases and J by 5 bases. This CDR3 spans 16 amino acids. CDR3 DNA, as far as it was read: TGCGCCAGCAGTCAAGGGACAGGGCCTAATAACAATGAG. It codes for CASSQGTGPNNNE. The full CDR3 reads CASSQGTGPNNNEQFF.

Many counts were recorded for this clone. The read stops 3 residues short of the end of the CDR3; the missing end is completed from the germline J gene. This chain links TRBV5-1 with TRBJ2-1; 8 nucleotides agree with TRBD1. Germline V gives CDR1 SGHRS, CDR2 YFSETQ. V lost 6 bases to trimming and J lost 5 bases; unmatched junction nucleotides: 10. This CDR3 has 15 amino acids. CDR3: CASNPSGQGHNEQFF. The covered CDR3 bases are TGCGCCAGCAATCCCTCCGGACAGGGCCACAATGAG.

In the case of this clone: The read ends 3 residues before the CDR3 terminus; that terminus is restored from the germline J gene. The chain is built from TRBV30 and TRBJ1-5, with TRBD1 matching 7 bases. Germline CDR1 GTSNPN, CDR2 SVGIG (reference sequence). V lost 1 base and J lost 1; bases outside the gene matches: 7. The CDR3 is 16 amino acids. The part of the CDR3 DNA that was read is TGTGCCTGGAGTGAAAAACAGGGGATCAGCAATCAGCCC. It encodes CAWSEKQGISNQP. The entire CDR3 reads CAWSEKQGISNQPQHF.

The table lists this clone with many counts. The read ends 3 residues early relative to the CDR3; the germline J gene fills the gap. V is TRBV19 and J is TRBJ1-5; D may be TRBD1 (5 bases). The germline V gene has CDR1 LNHDA and CDR2 SQIVND (reference sequence). Trimming left V 7 bases short and J 7 bases short, with 17 bases between. This CDR3 is 14 amino acids long. The part of the CDR3 DNA that was read is TGTGCCAGTACCCCACCGGGGGGGGGACAGCCC. Protein: CASTPPGGGQP. The full CDR3 is CASTPPGGGQPQHF.

To note about this clone: The read gets to within 3 residues of the CDR3 end, and the germline J gene fills in the rest. This chain connects TRBV23-1 to TRBJ2-7, with unresolved D. TRBV23-1 is an open reading frame whose function is uncertain. The CDR3 has 16 residues. V was clipped by 0 bases and J by 3 bases, with 15 bases between them. The CDR3 here is CASSQSGQTGDYEQYF. The part of the CDR3 DNA that was read is TGCGCCAGCAGTCAATCCGGCCAGACTGGAGACTACGAG.

In its sample, this clone was seen a few times. The CDR3 end lies 3 residues beyond the end of the read and is filled in from the germline J gene. The chain employs TRBV11-3 and TRBJ1-1, with unresolved D. This CDR3 region has 13 residues. The germline gives CDR1 SGHNT, CDR2 YENEEA. Trimming took off 2 bases at V and 3 bases at J, with 7 bases between the two ends. The CDR3 sequence is CASSLSVDTEAFF. The part of the CDR3 DNA that was read is TGTGCCAGCAGCTTATCGGTCGACACTGAA.

This clone was counted many times. The read terminates 3 residues ahead of where the CDR3 ends, so the germline J gene completes it. The chain links TRBV3-1 (or the pseudogene TRBV3-2) to TRBJ1-2; TRBD1 aligns across 8 bases. Germline assignment: CDR1 LGHDT and CDR2 YNNKEL (reference sequence). CDR3 length equals 16 residues. CDR3 sequence: CASSLGQGNRLGGYTF. Incomplete CDR3 DNA: TGTGCCAGCAGCCTCGGACAGGGCAATCGATTGGGGGGC.

This clone is medium-sized. The DNA ends 3 residues before the CDR3 does, and the rest of the CDR3 is filled in from the germline J gene. The rearrangement joins TRBV2 to TRBJ1-1; 7 nucleotides line up with TRBD1. This CDR3 comprises 14 residues. Germline loops: CDR1 SNHLY, CDR2 FYNNEI. Trimming at V came to 5 bases and at J to 3 bases, leaving 6 bases not matched to a gene. CDR3 DNA (partial): TGTGCCAGCAGTATACAGGGGTGGGACACTGAA. Translating it yields CASSIQGWDTE. The complete CDR3 protein is CASSIQGWDTEAFF.

The table lists this clone with many counts. The junction departs from germline at one end; a sequencing error may be responsible. Sequencing ends 3 residues short of the CDR3 end; the germline J gene provides the rest. The V gene is TRBV12-3 or TRBV12-4, the J gene TRBJ1-5; tentative D call: TRBD1 (5 bases). The CDR3 has 13 amino acids. The CDR3 bases that were read are TGTGCCAGCGGTTTAGGAGGGGCCCAGCCC. Residues: CASGLGGAQP. The entire CDR3 protein is CASGLGGAQPQHF.

In this sample, this clone turned up a few times. The read ends 3 residues before the CDR3 terminus; that terminus is restored from the germline J gene. The chain recombines TRBV5-1 with TRBJ2-7; 11 bases line up with TRBD1. Germline trimming cut 3 bases from V and 5 bases from J; bases unmatched to any gene: 10. The CDR3 extends over 16 amino acids. Germline V gene sequence: CDR1 SGHRS, CDR2 YFSETQ. The CDR3 here is CASSSGQGVYGDEQYF. Partial CDR3 DNA: TGCGCCAGCAGCTCGGGACAGGGGGTATATGGGGACGAG.

The sample holds a few counts of this clone. The CDR3 goes on 3 residues after the read ends, and that part is filled in from the germline J gene. This chain links TRBV7-9 with TRBJ1-6, with 8 bases aligning to TRBD1. Germline lookup yields CDR1 SEHNR and CDR2 FQNEAQ (reference sequence). The CDR3 contains 15 residues. The J segment lost 6 bases and the V segment lost 4 bases, leaving 5 bases of the junction unmatched. CDR3 region: CASSSDRGGNSPLHF. The covered CDR3 bases are TGTGCCAGCAGCTCCGACAGGGGTGGTAATTCACCC.

This clone was picked up many times. The CDR3 end is not reached by the read, which stops 3 residues before it; the germline J gene fills it in. The chain employs TRBV7-3 and TRBJ1-6, with D possibly being TRBD1 (5 bases). Germline lookup yields CDR1 SGHTA and CDR2 FQGTGA. The CDR3 length is 14 residues. The V end was cut by 2 bases, the J end by 7 bases, with 9 bases between. The CDR3 loop is CASSLGHQNSPLHF. The sequenced part of the CDR3 DNA is TGTGCCAGCAGCTTAGGACATCAAAATTCACCC.

This clone has a count of ten or more. The CDR3 end is not reached by the read, which stops 3 residues before it; the germline J gene fills it in. The chain joins TRBV29-1 to TRBJ1-1, with TRBD1 as a possible D gene (6 bases). Germline CDR1 SQVTM, CDR2 ANQGSEA. This CDR3 region has 14 residues. Trimming removed 7 bases from V and 6 bases from J, with 21 bases in between. The DNA read from the CDR3 is TGCAGCGCAACCGGGACATCGAAGTTGGCTGAA. Protein sequence: CSATGTSKLAE. The full CDR3 protein reads CSATGTSKLAEAFF.

This clone is labeled as medium-sized (0.01 to 0.1%). The CDR3 end lies 3 residues beyond the end of the read and is filled in from the germline J gene. The chain carries TRBV6-4 and TRBJ2-2; D may be TRBD1 (6 bases). Germline V gene sequence: CDR1 MRHNA, CDR2 SNTAGT. V was trimmed by 2 bases and J by 3 bases, leaving 13 bases between them. CDR3 size: 16 residues. The CDR3 bases that were read are TGTGCCAGCAGTGACGGGTTCAGGGGTGACACCGGGGAG. Its translation: CASSDGFRGDTGE. The entire CDR3 protein is CASSDGFRGDTGELFF.

For this clone: The CDR3 extends 3 residues past the end of the read, so its final part is completed from the germline J gene. The chain couples TRBV7-2 to TRBJ2-6, with D tentatively TRBD1 or TRBD2 (5 bases each). This CDR3 contains 15 residues. V lost 4 bases and J 1 base, leaving 8 bases between the germline ends. CDR1 SGHTA and CDR2 FQGNSA come from the germline V gene. The CDR3: CASSYEGSGANVLTF. CDR3 DNA (partial): TGTGCCAGCAGCTACGAGGGGTCTGGGGCCAACGTC.

In this sample, this clone turned up many times. The CDR3 spells CASSDPDRFFGYTF. CDR3 DNA, as far as it was read: TGTGCCAGCAGTGACCCGGACAGGTTTTTTGGC. The gene calls are TRBV6-1 and TRBJ1-2; 7 positions match TRBD1. The read ends 3 residues before the CDR3 terminus; that terminus is restored from the germline J gene. The CDR3 length is 14 residues. With 3 bases clipped from V and 7 bases from J, the junction kept 8 bases outside the gene matches. Germline values: CDR1 MNHNS, CDR2 SASEGT.

This clone was detected a few times. The read ends 3 residues shy of where the CDR3 ends; the end is completed using the germline J gene. The J gene is TRBJ2-1, the V gene TRBV7-3, with 8 bases identical to TRBD1. This CDR3 spans 14 amino acids. The germline gives CDR1 SGHTA, CDR2 FQGTGA. V lost 3 bases and J lost 5; bases outside the gene matches: 3. Partial CDR3 DNA: TGTGCCAGCAGCTTCGGGACAGGTAACAATGAG. Protein product: CASSFGTGNNE. The full CDR3 sequence reads CASSFGTGNNEQFF.

This clone has ten or more counts. The sequence runs out 3 residues before the end of the CDR3; the remainder is reconstructed from the germline J gene. This chain connects TRBV29-1 to TRBJ2-3, with 11 nucleotides matching TRBD2. Germline CDR1 is SQVTM and CDR2 is ANQGSEA. Germline trimming cut 5 bases from V and 0 bases from J; bases unmatched to any gene: 4. CDR3 size: 15 residues. The chain's CDR3 is CSVWGTSGSTDTQYF. Incomplete CDR3 DNA: TGCAGCGTTTGGGGGACTAGCGGTAGCACAGATACG.

In its sample, this clone was seen many times. Sequencing ends 3 residues short of the CDR3 end; the germline J gene provides the rest. This chain connects TRBV7-2 to TRBJ2-3, with D unresolved. CDR3 size: 13 residues. The ends were cut back, 5 bases at V and 1 base at J, with 7 bases in the middle. Germline loops: CDR1 SGHTA, CDR2 FQGNSA. CDR3 DNA (partial): TGTGCCAGCAGCCGAACAGGCACAGATACG. It translates to CASSRTGTDT. In full, the CDR3 is CASSRTGTDTQYF.

This clone was counted between two and nine times. The read comes to an end 3 residues before the CDR3 does, leaving the germline J gene to fill in the end. The genes are TRBV30 and TRBJ1-5; 7 bases fit TRBD1. CDR3 length: 14 residues. Germline V gene lookup returns CDR1 GTSNPN and CDR2 SVGIG (reference sequence). After removal of 2 bases from V and 7 bases from J, the junction contained 8 bases not matched to a gene. The CDR3 here is CAWSPHRGQQPQHF. The sequenced part of the CDR3 DNA is TGTGCCTGGAGTCCGCACAGGGGACAACAGCCC. Using reference TRBV30 and TRBJ1-5 for the parts outside the CDR3, the full variable domain is SQTIHQWPATLVQPVGSPLSLECTVEGTSNPNLYWYRQAAGRGLQLLFYSVGIGQISSEVPQNLSASRPQDRQFILSSKKLLLSDSGFYLCAWSPHRGQQPQHFGDGTRLSIL.

This clone was detected ten times or more. The read finishes 3 residues shy of the CDR3 end, and the germline J gene is used to complete it. The V and J genes are TRBV11-3 and TRBJ1-3; 7 bases match TRBD1. CDR3 size: 15 residues. Per the germline V gene, CDR1 is SGHNT and CDR2 is YENEEA. With 1 base clipped from V and 3 bases from J, the junction kept 3 bases outside the gene matches. CDR3 in amino acids: CASSLGQGGGNTIYF. The CDR3 DNA, read in part, is TGTGCCAGCAGCTTAGGACAGGGAGGTGGAAACACC.

Many counts were recorded for this clone. The read comes to an end 3 residues before the CDR3 does, leaving the germline J gene to fill in the end. The chain uses TRBV5-1 and TRBJ2-7, with TRBD1 matching 10 bases. CDR3 length equals 14 residues. Per the germline V gene, CDR1 is SGHRS and CDR2 is YFSETQ. The J segment lost 4 bases and the V segment lost 0 bases, leaving 1 base of the junction unmatched. CDR3 DNA, as far as it was read: TGCGCCAGCAGCTTGGGGGACAGGGGTTACGAG. Translating it yields CASSLGDRGYE. The whole CDR3 is CASSLGDRGYEQYF.

This clone was observed many times. The CDR3 goes on 3 residues after the read ends, and that part is filled in from the germline J gene. V is TRBV7-2 and J is TRBJ2-3; D perhaps matches TRBD1 (6 bases). Germline assignment: CDR1 SGHTA and CDR2 FQGNSA. The CDR3 runs 14 residues. The germline V and J ends were trimmed by 1 base and 4 bases, with 9 bases remaining between them. CDR3 DNA (partial): TGTGCCAGCAGCTTAGGGGGGCGGGCAGATACG. Amino acid sequence: CASSLGGRADT. The complete CDR3 protein is CASSLGGRADTQYF.

This clone was picked up many times. The read ends 3 residues before the CDR3 terminus; that terminus is restored from the germline J gene. The rearrangement links TRBV30 to TRBJ2-5; D perhaps matches TRBD2 (5 bases). V was clipped by 0 bases and J by 1 base, with 12 bases between them. This CDR3 is 15 amino acids long. CDR1 GTSNPN and CDR2 SVGIG come from the germline V gene (reference sequence). CDR3 DNA, as far as it was read: TGTGCCTGGAGTGTATTACGGGGAGTCCAAGAGACC. This codes for CAWSVLRGVQET. The whole CDR3 is CAWSVLRGVQETQYF.

Worth noting for this clone: The read comes to an end 3 residues before the CDR3 does, leaving the germline J gene to fill in the end. This chain connects TRBV19 to TRBJ2-5; D unclear. The CDR3 loop spans 14 amino acids. Germline loops: CDR1 LNHDA, CDR2 SQIVND (reference sequence). V dropped 10 bases and J dropped 6 bases, with 21 bases sitting between them. The DNA read from the CDR3 is TGTGCCACTACAATTACAGTTTCCAATAAGACC. Amino acid sequence: CATTITVSNKT. The CDR3, in full, reads CATTITVSNKTQYF.

There are many counts of this clone. The CDR3 is cut off 3 residues early in the read; its end comes from the germline J gene. This chain joins TRBV5-5 and TRBJ2-3; D may be TRBD2 (5 bases). CDR1 and CDR2 from the germline V gene are SGHKS and YYEKEE (reference sequence). V was cut by 4 bases and J by 4 bases, with 13 bases left in between. The CDR3 has 14 residues. The CDR3 DNA, read in part, is TGTGCCAGCAGCCTAAATACGAGGGCAGATACG. Translating gives CASSLNTRADT. The CDR3, in full, reads CASSLNTRADTQYF.